These T cell receptor beta chains were read from a single sample in a study of T-cell memory formation after mild COVID-19. Using its own MiXCR run on the 5' RACE reads, TCRdb lists one record per CDR3 protein. The sample lists tens of thousands of distinct CDR3 sequences, about 12% occurring once. The sequenced sample consisted of PBMCs or a T cell subset sorted from them (not recorded which). These receptors were taken from a young man who had mild COVID-19 (a few samples of this study predate the infection). Cell type and time point are not known. The conserved cysteine and the conserved F or W are not part of the CDR3 here.

>TRBV11-2
ASSLGETGVSYEQY
>TRBV3-1
ASSPLPGDGYT
>TRBV5-1
ASSLAPGDEQY
>TRBV15
ATSRVPGLDTQY
>TRBV11-2
ASKKTAAGEQY
>TRBV11-2
ASSQRLAGVTSTDTQY
>TRBV29-1
SVATRQGKDSPLH
>TRBV4-3
ASSQETGGGVALAKNIQY
>TRBV20-1
SARDRVAGTPVAQY
>TRBV5-1
ASSLVTGGEYQETQY
>TRBV7-2
ASSPTLRGYT